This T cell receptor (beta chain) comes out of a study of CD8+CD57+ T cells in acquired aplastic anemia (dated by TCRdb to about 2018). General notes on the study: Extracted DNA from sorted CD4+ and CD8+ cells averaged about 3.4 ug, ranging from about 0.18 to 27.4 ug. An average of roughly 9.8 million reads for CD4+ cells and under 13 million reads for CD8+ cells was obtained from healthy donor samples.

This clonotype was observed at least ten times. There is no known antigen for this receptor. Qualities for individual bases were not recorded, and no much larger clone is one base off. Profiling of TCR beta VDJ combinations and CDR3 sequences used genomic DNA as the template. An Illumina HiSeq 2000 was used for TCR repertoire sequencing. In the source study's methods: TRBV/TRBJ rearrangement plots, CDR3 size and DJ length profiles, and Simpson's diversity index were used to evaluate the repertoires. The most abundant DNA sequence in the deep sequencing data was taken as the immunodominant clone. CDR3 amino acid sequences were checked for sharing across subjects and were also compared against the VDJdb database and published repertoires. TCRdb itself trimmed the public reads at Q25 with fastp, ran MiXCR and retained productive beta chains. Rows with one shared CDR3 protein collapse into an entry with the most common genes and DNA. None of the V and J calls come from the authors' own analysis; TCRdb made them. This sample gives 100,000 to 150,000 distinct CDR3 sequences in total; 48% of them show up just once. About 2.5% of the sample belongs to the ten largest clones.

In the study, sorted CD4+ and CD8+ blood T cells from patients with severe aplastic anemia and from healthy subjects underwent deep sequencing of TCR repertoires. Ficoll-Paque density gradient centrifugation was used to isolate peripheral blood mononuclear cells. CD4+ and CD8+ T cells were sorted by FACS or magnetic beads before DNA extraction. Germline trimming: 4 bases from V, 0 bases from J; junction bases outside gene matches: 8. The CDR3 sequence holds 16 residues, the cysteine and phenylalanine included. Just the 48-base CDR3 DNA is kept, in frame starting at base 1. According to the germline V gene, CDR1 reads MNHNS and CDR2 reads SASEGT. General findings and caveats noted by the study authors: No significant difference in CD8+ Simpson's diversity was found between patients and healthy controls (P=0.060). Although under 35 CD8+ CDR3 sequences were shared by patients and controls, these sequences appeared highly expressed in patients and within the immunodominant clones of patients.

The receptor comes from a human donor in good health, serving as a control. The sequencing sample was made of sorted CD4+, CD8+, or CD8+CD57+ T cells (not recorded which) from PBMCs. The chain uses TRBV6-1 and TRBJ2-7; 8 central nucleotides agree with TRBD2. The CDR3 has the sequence CASSAGGALSSYEQYF. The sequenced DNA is TGTGCCAGCAGTGCCGGGGGGGCTCTTAGCTCCTACGAGCAGTACTTC.